This passage covers 25 T cell receptor beta chains from one sample sequenced in a study of OX40 agonist ivuxolimab in advanced cancers. Sequenced by immunoSEQ multiplex PCR; TCRdb stores in-frame clones only, minus some. The data contain more than 40,000 clones, approximately 90% of them singletons. Sequences were derived from CD4+ or CD8+ T cells sorted from blood, sampled in a trial of the OX40 agonist ivuxolimab. These receptors were obtained from an adult with an advanced solid tumor such as melanoma, head and neck, liver or kidney cancer.

This chain uses TRBV25-1 with TRBJ1-2; a possible D gene is TRBD1 (5 bases). CDR3 length: 13 amino acids. Trimming left V 5 bases short and J 8 bases short, with 15 bases between. Germline assignment: CDR1 MGHDK and CDR2 SYGVNS. The CDR3 DNA reads TGTGCCAGCAGTCCGGGGCCGACTCGGGGCTACACCTTC. Amino acid sequence: CASSPGPTRGYTF.

The chain uses TRBV6-6 and TRBJ2-7; the D gene is possibly TRBD2 (6 bases). This CDR3 is 15 amino acids long. The V gene lost 0 bases and the J gene lost 2 bases, with 11 bases spanning the gap. From germline, CDR1 is MNHNY and CDR2 SVGAGI (reference sequence). The DNA for the CDR3 is TGTGCCAGCAGTTACTCGTCGGGAGAGGCCTACGAGCAGTACTTC. Amino acid sequence: CASSYSSGEAYEQYF.

Here the CDR3 reads CASSLYRRAGGNEKLFF. In DNA, the CDR3 is TGTGCCAGCAGTTTATATCGTAGGGCAGGGGGTAATGAAAAACTGTTTTTT. The V and J genes are TRBV28 and TRBJ1-4; 7 nucleotides agree with TRBD1. J was trimmed by 4 bases and V by 1 base; bases with no gene match: 9. CDR1 and CDR2 from the germline V gene are MDHEN and SYDVKM. The CDR3 is made up of 17 amino acids.

This chain links TRBV7-9 with TRBJ2-7; D not certain. Germline values: CDR1 SEHNR, CDR2 FQNEAQ (reference sequence). The CDR3 sequence is 13 residues long. The V end lost 0 bases, the J end lost 5 bases, and 8 bases lay between the germline ends. The CDR3 sequence is CASSLALWDEQYF. The CDR3 DNA is TGTGCCAGCAGCTTAGCGCTCTGGGACGAGCAGTACTTC.

This clone was seen only a few times. This sequence joins TRBV11-3 and TRBJ2-1; either TRBD1 or TRBD2 may supply D (6 bases each). The germline gives CDR1 SGHNT, CDR2 YENEEA. CDR3 size: 15 residues. With 5 bases removed from V and 9 bases from J, the gap between germline ends came to 20 bases. CDR3 sequence: CASSERLGGNGEQFF. The DNA for the CDR3 is TGTGCCAGCAGCGAGAGACTAGGGGGTAATGGTGAGCAGTTCTTC.

V and J are TRBV10-3 and TRBJ2-3, with 14 bases identical to TRBD2. V shed 2 bases and J 8 bases; nucleotides not matched to a gene: 12. Germline V gene data show CDR1 as ENHRY and CDR2 as SYGVKD. The CDR3 extends over 18 amino acids. The CDR3 DNA reads as TGTGCCATCAGTGAGGGTCGGTGGGGACTAGCGGGGGAAGGTACGCAGTATTTT. This codes for CAISEGRWGLAGEGTQYF.

As for this clone: Relative to the germline gene, one junction end is altered; a read error may explain this. This rearrangement joins TRBV7-9 to TRBJ2-4; D tentatively fits TRBD1 or TRBD2 (6 bases each). Germline CDR1 reads SEHNR; CDR2 reads FQNEAQ (reference sequence). The CDR3 consists of 12 residues. The CDR3 DNA follows: TGTGCCAGCAGCTTAGTAGTCGGGGGCCTGGACTTC. Translation gives CASSLVVGGLDF.

V usage is TRBV5-1 and J usage is TRBJ1-1, with D possibly matching TRBD1 (5 bases). This CDR3 comprises 16 residues. Germline V gene data show CDR1 as SGHRS and CDR2 as YFSETQ. V was trimmed by 0 bases and J by 4 bases, leaving 16 bases between them. This CDR3 is CASSLVTGQVSTEAFF. The CDR3 nucleotides read TGCGCCAGCAGCTTGGTTACAGGACAAGTGAGCACTGAAGCTTTCTTT.

The CDR3 sequence is CVSLDGITYEQYF. For the CDR3, the DNA is TGTGTCTCCTTGGACGGGATCACCTACGAGCAGTACTTC. The rearrangement links TRBV27 to TRBJ2-7, with D possibly TRBD2 on 5 matching bases. This CDR3 is built from 13 residues. Per the germline V gene, CDR1 is MNHEY and CDR2 is SMNVEV (reference sequence).

The chain joins TRBV28 to TRBJ1-3; weak D call: TRBD1 (6 bases). V was shortened by 2 bases and J by 0 bases, with 14 bases between the two germline ends. There are 17 residues in the CDR3. The V gene's germline CDR1 is MDHEN and CDR2 SYDVKM. The CDR3 DNA sequence: TGTGCCAGCAGTTTACCCAATGTAGGGGGCTCTGGAAACACCATATATTTT. This encodes CASSLPNVGGSGNTIYF.

This clone was recorded only once. The gene calls are TRBV7-9 and TRBJ1-2; TRBD1 agrees at 7 bases. Unmatched junction bases numbered 12, after V lost 4 bases and J lost 4 bases. Germline CDR1 is SEHNR and CDR2 is FQNEAQ (reference sequence). CDR3 length: 16 amino acids. CDR3 sequence: CASSSNPQRGPYGYTF. CDR3 nucleotides: TGTGCCAGCAGCTCGAACCCCCAGAGGGGGCCCTATGGCTACACCTTC.

The V gene is TRBV7-6, the J gene TRBJ1-4, with 9 bases aligning to TRBD1. V was clipped by 5 bases and J by 7 bases; unmatched bases: 5. CDR3 length: 14 residues. Germline assignment: CDR1 SGHVS and CDR2 FNYEAQ. In nucleotides, the CDR3 is TGTGCCAGCAGCGCGGACAGGGGTGGTGAAAAACTGTTTTTT. Residues: CASSADRGGEKLFF.

The V and J genes are TRBV19 and TRBJ2-1, with a weak D call TRBD2 (5 bases). Trimming stripped 4 bases from V and 8 bases from J, with 15 bases between. The CDR3 is 14 amino acids. Per the germline V gene, CDR1 is LNHDA and CDR2 is SQIVND (reference sequence). The CDR3 DNA follows: TGTGCCAGTAGTAATCGCCCTCCGGGGTATGAGCAGTTCTTC. It is translated as CASSNRPPGYEQFF.

CDR3 region: CASSYPLNGGGTEAFF. CDR3 in DNA: TGTGCCAGCAGTTACCCCCTGAACGGGGGTGGGACTGAAGCTTTCTTT. This chain connects TRBV6-5 to TRBJ1-1; possible D gene TRBD1, 5 bases. Germline values: CDR1 MNHEY, CDR2 SVGAGI. V lost 2 bases to trimming and J lost 5 bases, with 18 bases between them. The CDR3 runs to 16 residues.

This clone was found once. The J gene is TRBJ2-5, the V gene TRBV7-9; D is unclear. Trimming cost V 2 bases and J 2 bases, with 12 bases left between them. CDR1 and CDR2 (germline): SEHNR, FQNEAQ (reference sequence). The CDR3 consists of 15 residues. The CDR3 is CASSLLITVQETQYF. The CDR3 nucleotides read TGTGCCAGCAGCTTATTGATCACAGTACAAGAGACCCAGTACTTC.

This chain joins TRBV10-3 and TRBJ2-3, with 11 bases lining up with TRBD2. Germline assignment: CDR1 ENHRY and CDR2 SYGVKD. CDR3 length: 16 residues. The trim removed 0 bases at V and 4 bases at J, leaving 3 bases unmatched. CDR3 sequence (DNA): TGTGCCATCAGTGAGTCGAGACTAGCGGGGCCAGATACGCAGTATTTT. Translation gives CAISESRLAGPDTQYF.

The table lists this clone with a few counts. The rearrangement uses TRBV29-1 and TRBJ1-2, with TRBD1 identical over 9 bases. CDR3 length: 14 amino acids. The V gene's germline CDR1 is SQVTM and CDR2 ANQGSEA. After removal of 6 bases from V and 5 bases from J, the junction contained 10 bases not matched to a gene. Here the CDR3 reads CSVALGQGGYGYTF. The CDR3 DNA reads as TGCAGCGTGGCCTTGGGACAGGGCGGATATGGCTACACCTTC.

This clone has just a few counts. The rearrangement links TRBV5-4 to TRBJ1-2; perhaps TRBD1 as D (6 bases). Germline CDR1 reads SGHNT; CDR2 reads YYREEE (reference sequence). Trimming took 4 bases from V and 7 from J, leaving 17 bases between them. The CDR3 sequence is 14 residues long. The CDR3 is CASSVPEGGGGYTF. CDR3 nucleotides: TGTGCCAGCAGCGTGCCCGAGGGGGGCGGTGGCTACACCTTC.

The rearrangement uses TRBV7-9 and TRBJ2-7; 7 nucleotides align to TRBD1. Trimming took 4 bases from V and 6 from J; bases not matched to a gene: 6. The CDR3 consists of 13 residues. CDR1 is SEHNR, CDR2 FQNEAQ, per germline (reference sequence). The CDR3 sequence is CASSSTPGGEQYF. The CDR3 DNA reads TGTGCCAGCAGCTCCACCCCAGGGGGCGAGCAGTACTTC.

J is TRBJ2-5 and V is TRBV14; 7 positions agree with TRBD1. This CDR3 is 15 amino acids long. Trimming removed 4 bases from V and 5 bases from J; junction bases left unmatched: 10. Germline CDR1 and CDR2: SGHDN and FVKESK. This CDR3 is CASSPGTVFWETQYF. DNA of the CDR3: TGTGCCAGCAGCCCCGGGACAGTTTTTTGGGAGACCCAGTACTTC.

This clone is a singleton in its sample. This sequence joins TRBV9 and TRBJ2-7; 7 bases align to TRBD1. From germline, CDR1 is SGDLS and CDR2 YYNGEE. The ends lost 0 bases at V and 6 bases at J; junction bases unmatched: 6. The CDR3 is 14 amino acids. The CDR3 DNA reads TGTGCCAGCAGCGTAGGCGACAGGGTTGGCGAGCAGTACTTC. Amino acids: CASSVGDRVGEQYF.

This clone was seen a single time. This chain links TRBV7-9 with TRBJ1-4; weak D call: TRBD1 (6 bases). Germline V gives CDR1 SEHNR, CDR2 FQNEAQ (reference sequence). V lost 1 base, J lost 6 bases, and 15 bases lay in between. The CDR3 has 16 residues. The CDR3 bases are TGTGCCAGCAGCTTAGGGGGGCCCGTACTTGATGAAAAACTGTTTTTT. It codes for CASSLGGPVLDEKLFF.

The chain carries TRBV2 and TRBJ2-5; the D is unclear. Per germline, CDR1 SNHLY and CDR2 FYNNEI. Trimming took off 3 bases at V and 1 base at J, with 3 bases between the two ends. The CDR3 runs 12 residues. CDR3 sequence (DNA): TGTGCCAGCAGTGATATCCAAGAGACCCAGTACTTC. Its protein is CASSDIQETQYF.

The rearrangement links TRBV18 to TRBJ2-7, with D possibly TRBD2 on 6 matching bases. The V and J ends lost 6 bases and 0 bases respectively, with 15 bases between them. The CDR3 sequence is 15 residues long. CDR1 is KGHSH, CDR2 LQKENI, per germline. CDR3 loop: CASSPTGGDSYEQYF. The CDR3 DNA is TGTGCCAGCTCCCCCACCGGGGGAGACTCCTACGAGCAGTACTTC. Full variable domain (missing parts from reference TRBV18 and TRBJ2-7): NAGVMQNPRHLVRRRGQEARLRCSPMKGHSHVYWYRQLPEEGLKFMVYLQKENIIDESGMPKERFSAEFPKEGPSILRIQQVVRGDSAAYFCASSPTGGDSYEQYFGPGTRLTVT.

J is TRBJ2-3 and V is TRBV18; TRBD2 is a possible D gene (5 bases). In germline, CDR1 is KGHSH, CDR2 LQKENI. The CDR3 spans 16 residues. The V gene lost 10 bases and the J gene lost 0 bases, with 20 bases spanning the gap. The CDR3 DNA reads TGTGCCACCCCCTTTAGTAGCGCGCTTAGCACAGATACGCAGTATTTT. Translation gives CATPFSSALSTDTQYF.